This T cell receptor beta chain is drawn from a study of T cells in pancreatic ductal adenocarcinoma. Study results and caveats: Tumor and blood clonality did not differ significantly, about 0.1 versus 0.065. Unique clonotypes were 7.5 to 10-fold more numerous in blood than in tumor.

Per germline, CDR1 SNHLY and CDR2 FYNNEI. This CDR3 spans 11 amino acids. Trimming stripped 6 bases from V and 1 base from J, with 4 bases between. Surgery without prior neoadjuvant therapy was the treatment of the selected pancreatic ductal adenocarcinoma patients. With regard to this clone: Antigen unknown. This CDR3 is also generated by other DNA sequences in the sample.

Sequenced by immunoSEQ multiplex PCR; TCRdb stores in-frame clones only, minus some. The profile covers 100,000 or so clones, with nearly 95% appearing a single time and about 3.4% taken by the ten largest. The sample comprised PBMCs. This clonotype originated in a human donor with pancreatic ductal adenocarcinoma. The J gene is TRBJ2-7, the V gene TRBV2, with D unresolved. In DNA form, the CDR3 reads TGTGCCAGCAGGAGATCCTACGAGCAGTACTTC. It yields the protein CASRRSYEQYF.